A selection of T cell receptor beta chains follows, all from one sample in a study of T-cell memory formation after mild COVID-19. TCRdb processed the 5' RACE reads anew with MiXCR; each CDR3 protein has one entry. Of about 610,000 distinct CDR3 sequences in the sample, approximately 15% were seen once. The specimen sequenced was PBMCs or a T cell subset sorted from them (not recorded which). Receptor source: an adult woman who had mild COVID-19 (a few samples of this study predate the infection). Cell type and time point are not known. CDR3s leave out the opening cysteine and the closing phenylalanine or tryptophan.

V gene: TRBV15; J gene: TRBJ2-5; CDR3 length: 11; CDR3 protein: ATSRDFGETQY
V gene: TRBV30; J gene: TRBJ2-7; CDR3 length: 10; CDR3 protein: AWSGVTYEQY
V gene: TRBV7-2; J gene: TRBJ2-1; CDR3 length: 13; CDR3 protein: ASSLLSGRTDEQF
V gene: TRBV7-6; J gene: TRBJ2-3; CDR3 length: 14; CDR3 protein: ASSPLRGRRTDTQY
V gene: TRBV5-4; J gene: TRBJ2-6; CDR3 length: 16; CDR3 protein: ASSLFGGPTSGANVLT
V gene: TRBV27; J gene: TRBJ2-1; CDR3 length: 12; CDR3 protein: ASSPGHIYNEQF
V gene: TRBV7-2; J gene: TRBJ2-2; CDR3 length: 12; CDR3 protein: ASSPDRVIGELF
V gene: TRBV4-2; J gene: TRBJ2-7; CDR3 length: 14; CDR3 protein: ASSPDTKDRAYEQY
V gene: TRBV4-1; J gene: TRBJ1-6; CDR3 length: 13; CDR3 protein: ASSRGGFRNSPLH
V gene: TRBV5-1; J gene: TRBJ1-1; CDR3 length: 15; CDR3 protein: ASSLGPTGRGNTEAF
V gene: TRBV3-1; J gene: TRBJ2-3; CDR3 length: 11; CDR3 protein: ASSQAARDTQY
V gene: TRBV12-3/TRBV12-4; J gene: TRBJ1-1; CDR3 length: 13; CDR3 protein: ASSQRQVRDTEAF
V gene: TRBV7-6; J gene: TRBJ2-7; CDR3 length: 12; CDR3 protein: ASSLGGEMYEQY
V gene: TRBV9; J gene: TRBJ2-4; CDR3 length: 12; CDR3 protein: ASSVKGGVDIQY
V gene: TRBV2; J gene: TRBJ2-1; CDR3 length: 12; CDR3 protein: ASRLSEGYNEQF
V gene: TRBV18; J gene: TRBJ1-1; CDR3 length: 12; CDR3 protein: ASSPGAMNTEAF
V gene: TRBV24-1; J gene: TRBJ1-2; CDR3 length: 12; CDR3 protein: ATSDDGTIYGYT
V gene: TRBV12-3/TRBV12-4; J gene: TRBJ1-1; CDR3 length: 12; CDR3 protein: ASSSAGVATEAF
V gene: TRBV7-9; J gene: TRBJ1-4; CDR3 length: 16; CDR3 protein: ASSIYPDSSATNEKLF
V gene: TRBV5-4; J gene: TRBJ2-3; CDR3 length: 14; CDR3 protein: ASSPEGRKSTDTQY
V gene: TRBV5-1; J gene: TRBJ2-7; CDR3 length: 15; CDR3 protein: ASSSTSGNWKHYEQY
V gene: TRBV5-6; J gene: TRBJ2-1; CDR3 length: 13; CDR3 protein: ASSFVLAGGNEQF
V gene: TRBV19; J gene: TRBJ2-5; CDR3 length: 12; CDR3 protein: ASSIREGHETQY
V gene: TRBV7-9; J gene: TRBJ2-5; CDR3 length: 9; CDR3 protein: ASSKSQTQY
V gene: TRBV12-3/TRBV12-4; J gene: TRBJ1-1; CDR3 length: 10; CDR3 protein: ASSSGQGTAF
V gene: TRBV18; J gene: TRBJ2-3; CDR3 length: 15; CDR3 protein: ASSPRTSAEAADTQY
V gene: TRBV6-6; J gene: TRBJ1-2; CDR3 length: 12; CDR3 protein: ASSTQGGGYGYT
V gene: TRBV7-3; J gene: TRBJ2-1; CDR3 length: 15; CDR3 protein: ASSLTPGLAAYNEQF
V gene: TRBV4-1; J gene: TRBJ2-1; CDR3 length: 12; CDR3 protein: ASSQGLAGGEQF
V gene: TRBV20-1; J gene: TRBJ2-7; CDR3 length: 12; CDR3 protein: SARILGQTYEQY
V gene: TRBV11-2; J gene: TRBJ1-3; CDR3 length: 13; CDR3 protein: ASSRGRGAGNTIY
V gene: TRBV12-3/TRBV12-4; J gene: TRBJ2-3; CDR3 length: 13; CDR3 protein: ASSNPRDSTDTQY
V gene: TRBV20-1; J gene: TRBJ1-3; CDR3 length: 11; CDR3 protein: SAAGFTGNTIY
V gene: TRBV30; J gene: TRBJ1-1; CDR3 length: 11; CDR3 protein: AWSGSGATEAF
V gene: TRBV29-1; J gene: TRBJ2-3; CDR3 length: 12; CDR3 protein: SVAPGQVTDTQY
V gene: TRBV2; J gene: TRBJ2-5; CDR3 length: 15; CDR3 protein: ASSSGSSGGAQETQY
V gene: TRBV4-3; J gene: TRBJ2-1; CDR3 length: 13; CDR3 protein: ASSQVKGSDPEQF
V gene: TRBV5-1; J gene: TRBJ1-1; CDR3 length: 10; CDR3 protein: ASSPGQAAAF
V gene: TRBV3-1; J gene: TRBJ2-1; CDR3 length: 14; CDR3 protein: ASSQEWDSSYNEQF
V gene: TRBV6-6; J gene: TRBJ2-3; CDR3 length: 12; CDR3 protein: ASSYGDTTDTQY
V gene: TRBV14; J gene: TRBJ2-3; CDR3 length: 11; CDR3 protein: ASSHFGGDTQY
V gene: TRBV7-9; J gene: TRBJ1-1; CDR3 length: 12; CDR3 protein: ASSLYGGETEAF
V gene: TRBV29-1; J gene: TRBJ1-1; CDR3 length: 10; CDR3 protein: SVPGQGSEAF
V gene: TRBV14; J gene: TRBJ2-5; CDR3 length: 11; CDR3 protein: ASSQGGAETQY